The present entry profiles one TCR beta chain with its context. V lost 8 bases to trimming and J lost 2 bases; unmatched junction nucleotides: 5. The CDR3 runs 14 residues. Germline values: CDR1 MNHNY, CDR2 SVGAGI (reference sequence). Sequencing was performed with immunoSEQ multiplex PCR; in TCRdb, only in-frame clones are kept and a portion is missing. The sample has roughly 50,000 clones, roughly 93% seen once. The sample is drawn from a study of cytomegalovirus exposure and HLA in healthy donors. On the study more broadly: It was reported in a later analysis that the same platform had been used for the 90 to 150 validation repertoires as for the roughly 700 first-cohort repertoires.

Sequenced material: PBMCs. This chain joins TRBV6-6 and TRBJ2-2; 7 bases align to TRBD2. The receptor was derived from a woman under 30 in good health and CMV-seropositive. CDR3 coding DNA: TGTGCCAGCCGGCCTAGCGGCAACACCGGGGAGCTGTTTTTT. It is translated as CASRPSGNTGELFF.